Each of the 8 T cell receptor beta chains below was sequenced from the same sample in a study of cytomegalovirus exposure and HLA in healthy donors (TCRdb year 2017). The method was the immunoSEQ multiplex PCR assay. For the multiplex PCR, a mixture combining 60 forward primers for TCR Vbeta segments and 13 reverse primers for TCR Jbeta segments was used. TCRdb re-hosts the immuneACCESS table, in-frame sequences only. Its copies lack some clones; in the studies checked, an unresolved V gene accounts for under half of them, and the cause for the rest is not known. This sample holds roughly 150,000 clones; less than 65% were observed only once. About 3% of the sample is held by the ten biggest clonotypes. The sequencing sample was made of PBMCs. These receptors all come from a young woman in good health and CMV-seropositive.

The chain is built from TRBV1 and TRBJ2-1; the table gives TRBD2 as D, unverified against the DNA. TRBV1 is deemed a pseudogene. The CDR3 covers 15 residues. CDR3 loop: CTSSQLAGEYNEQFF. CDR3 nucleotides: TGCACCAGCAGCCAACTCGCGGGAGAGTACAATGAGCAGTTCTTC.

This clone was seen a few times. The chain combines TRBV28 with TRBJ2-7; 11 nucleotides align to TRBD1. V shed 3 bases and J 1 base; nucleotides not matched to a gene: 2. Germline V gene data show CDR1 as MDHEN and CDR2 as SYDVKM. This CDR3 comprises 15 residues. The chain's CDR3 is CASSFGDRGSYEQYF. The DNA of the CDR3 is TGTGCCAGCAGTTTTGGGGACAGGGGGTCCTACGAGCAGTACTTC.

V and J are TRBV7-3 and TRBJ2-3; D may be TRBD1 (6 bases). In germline, CDR1 is SGHTA, CDR2 FQGTGA. The CDR3 extends over 14 amino acids. V lost 2 bases to trimming and J lost 2 bases, with 8 bases between them. The CDR3 coding sequence is TGTGCCAGCAGCTTATTGGGGGCCACAGATACGCAGTATTTT. It specifies CASSLLGATDTQYF. The whole variable domain, filled in from reference TRBV7-3 and TRBJ2-3, reads GAGVSQTPSNKVTEKGKYVELRCDPISGHTALYWYRQSLGQGPEFLIYFQGTGAADDSGLPNDRFFAVRPEGSVSTLKIQRTERGDSAVYLCASSLLGATDTQYFGPGTRLTVL.

V is TRBV5-4 and J is TRBJ2-1; D gene uncertain. Germline V gives CDR1 SGHNT, CDR2 YYREEE (reference sequence). V was shortened by 0 bases and J by 5 bases, with 6 bases between the two germline ends. CDR3 length: 13 residues. DNA of the CDR3: TGTGCCAGCAGCTTGGCTCCTAACAATGAGCAGTTCTTC. It yields the protein CASSLAPNNEQFF.

The chain links TRBV5-6 to TRBJ1-4; D is undetermined. V lost 2 bases and J 8 bases, leaving 13 bases between the germline ends. This CDR3 is 14 amino acids long. Germline CDR1 reads SGHDT; CDR2 reads YYEEEE. CDR3 in DNA: TGTGCCAGCAGCTTTCGGGATTGGGGAGAAAAACTGTTTTTT. This sequence encodes CASSFRDWGEKLFF. The full variable domain, in which reference TRBV5-6 and TRBJ1-4 provide the parts outside the CDR3, is DAGVTQSPTHLIKTRGQQVTLRCSPKSGHDTVSWYQQALGQGPQFIFQYYEEEERQRGNFPDRFSGHQFPNYSSELNVNALLLGDSALYLCASSFRDWGEKLFFGSGTQLSVL.

This clone was seen a handful of times. The chain has TRBV7-3 and TRBJ2-7, with D perhaps matching TRBD1 (6 bases). V was pared by 5 bases and J by 0 bases, with 14 bases between. Per germline, CDR1 SGHTA and CDR2 FQGTGA. The CDR3 is made up of 15 amino acids. CDR3: CASSRGGGPSYEQYF. The CDR3 nucleotides are TGTGCCAGCAGCCGAGGGGGTGGACCCTCCTACGAGCAGTACTTC.

The CDR3 region is CASSRQGALTNEKLFF. DNA for the CDR3: TGCGCCAGCAGCCGACAGGGGGCGCTTACTAATGAAAAACTGTTTTTT. The chain combines TRBV5-1 with TRBJ1-4, with 10 bases lining up with TRBD1. The CDR3 spans 16 residues. Trimming removed 4 bases from V and 2 bases from J; junction bases left unmatched: 5. Germline V lookup: CDR1 SGHRS, CDR2 YFSETQ.

Note on this clone: This sample includes further DNA sequences coding for the same CDR3. V gene TRBV9 combines with J gene TRBJ2-5; TRBD1 matches at 8 bases. This CDR3 has 14 residues. Trimming at V came to 0 bases and at J to 2 bases, leaving 0 bases not matched to a gene. The V gene's germline CDR1 is SGDLS and CDR2 YYNGEE. CDR3 coding DNA: TGTGCCAGCAGCGTAGACAGGGGGCAAGAGACCCAGTACTTC. Translating it yields CASSVDRGQETQYF.